A single sample gave rise to the 13 T cell receptor beta chains below, sequenced in a study of response to subunit inactivated influenza vaccine. TCRdb itself ran the RT-PCR reads through MiXCR, one entry per CDR3 protein. The data hold 800,000 to 1,000,000 distinct CDR3 sequences, with 21% observed a single time. Sample: PBMCs from blood, taken 4 to 6 days after vaccination. The receptors originated from a man between 50 and 59 years old who received an inactivated influenza vaccine.

The V gene is TRBV12-3 or TRBV12-4, the J gene TRBJ1-2; D is unresolved. The CDR3 sequence is 17 residues long. Trimming stripped 3 bases from V and 4 bases from J, with 21 bases between. The chain's CDR3 is CASSLGSTGRRGYGYTF. The DNA for the CDR3 is TGTGCCAGCAGTTTGGGTAGCACTGGCCGCCGGGGCTATGGCTACACCTTC.

The rearrangement joins TRBV4-1 to TRBJ1-3; the match to TRBD1 covers 7 bases. The CDR3 spans 19 residues. Trimming cost V 4 bases and J 2 bases; bases outside gene matches: 17. Per germline, CDR1 MGHRA and CDR2 YSYEKL. The chain's CDR3 is CASSPWVIVAGGPGNTIYF. In DNA form, the CDR3 reads TGCGCCAGCAGCCCTTGGGTAATTGTGGCAGGGGGACCTGGAAACACCATATATTTT.

This clonotype was seen only a few times. V is TRBV20-1 and J is TRBJ2-4, with TRBD1 matching over 9 bases. This CDR3 is 18 amino acids long. CDR1 DFQATT and CDR2 SNEGSKA come from the germline V gene (reference sequence). The J segment lost 2 bases and the V segment lost 6 bases, leaving 17 bases of the junction unmatched. The CDR3 here is CSASGGTGNIATKNIQYF. As DNA, the CDR3 is TGCAGTGCAAGTGGAGGGACAGGGAACATCGCGACCAAAAACATTCAGTACTTC.

The V and J genes are TRBV10-3 and TRBJ2-1; a weak D match, TRBD2 (5 bases). The V end was cut by 8 bases, the J end by 0 bases, with 14 bases between. The CDR3 has 15 amino acids. Germline lookup yields CDR1 ENHRY and CDR2 SYGVKD. The CDR3 nucleotides read TGTGCCATCGGAGGTTCGGAAAGCTCCTACAATGAGCAGTTCTTC. It yields the protein CAIGGSESSYNEQFF.

Many counts were recorded for this clonotype. The chain joins TRBV20-1 to TRBJ2-7; 13 nucleotides agree with TRBD2. This CDR3 comprises 14 residues. CDR1 is DFQATT and CDR2 is SNEGSKA in the germline V gene (reference sequence). Trimming took 6 bases from V and 4 from J; bases not matched to a gene: 6. The CDR3 spells CSATRTSGRYEQYF. CDR3 nucleotides: TGCAGTGCGACCCGGACTAGCGGGAGATACGAGCAGTACTTC.

The chain employs TRBV7-8 and TRBJ2-1; 7 nucleotides agree with TRBD2. Losses at the gene ends were 0 bases for V and 9 bases for J; bases not matched to a gene: 5. Germline lookup yields CDR1 SGHVS and CDR2 FQNEAQ. CDR3 length: 14 residues. The CDR3 sequence is CASSLAGEGSEQFF. CDR3 DNA: TGTGCCAGCAGCTTAGCGGGGGAGGGAAGTGAGCAGTTCTTC.

This clonotype has at least ten counts. The chain couples TRBV5-6 to TRBJ2-1; D is possibly TRBD2 (5 bases). The CDR3 loop spans 13 amino acids. The germline V and J ends were trimmed by 1 base and 5 bases, with 7 bases remaining between them. The germline V gene has CDR1 SGHDT and CDR2 YYEEEE. The CDR3: CASSLPADNEQFF. CDR3 nucleotide sequence: TGTGCCAGCAGCTTGCCAGCGGACAATGAGCAGTTCTTC.

The chain has TRBV11-2 and TRBJ2-7; the D gene could be TRBD1 or TRBD2 (5 bases each). Germline-derived CDR1 and CDR2 are SGHAT and FQNNGV. This CDR3 comprises 16 residues. V lost 6 bases and J lost 5, with 23 bases in between. The CDR3 reads CASSSENWLGTDEQYF. The CDR3 bases are TGTGCCAGCAGTTCTGAAAACTGGCTCGGGACCGACGAGCAGTACTTC.

The table lists this clonotype with a few counts. This rearrangement joins TRBV5-1 to TRBJ2-2; 9 bases align to TRBD2. Germline V gives CDR1 SGHRS, CDR2 YFSETQ. This CDR3 spans 15 amino acids. V shed 4 bases, J shed 4 bases, and the junction held 5 bases outside the gene matches. CDR3 nucleotides: TGCGCCAGCAGCCAGACTAGCGGATTCACCGGGGAGCTGTTTTTT. Protein product: CASSQTSGFTGELFF.

This clonotype was found a few times. The CDR3 region has the DNA TGTGCCAGCAGTCCCCGCAGGGGAAATTCACCCCTCCACTTT. Protein product: CASSPRRGNSPLHF. The chain recombines TRBV12-3 or TRBV12-4 with TRBJ1-6; tentatively, D is TRBD1 (6 bases). The V end lost 5 bases, the J end lost 7 bases, and 12 bases lay between the germline ends. This CDR3 region has 14 residues.

In its sample, this clonotype was seen a few times. The V call is TRBV29-1, the J call TRBJ2-7; D is unresolved. CDR1 is SQVTM, CDR2 ANQGSEA, per germline. The CDR3 runs to 12 residues. Here the CDR3 reads CSIADGLFEQYF. The CDR3 bases are TGCAGTATAGCTGATGGGCTGTTCGAGCAGTACTTC.

The rearrangement uses TRBV12-3 or TRBV12-4 and TRBJ1-5, with D maybe TRBD1 (5 bases). Trimming took 4 bases from V and 7 from J, leaving 8 bases between them. The length of the CDR3 is 12 residues. The CDR3 loop is CASSSGRQPQHF. Here the CDR3 DNA reads TGTGCCAGCAGTTCAGGGCGCCAGCCCCAGCATTTT.

This clonotype came up a few times. V and J are TRBV12-3 or TRBV12-4 and TRBJ1-1; unclear D gene. The CDR3 runs to 15 residues. Trimming stripped 6 bases from V and 0 bases from J, with 14 bases between. CDR3 in DNA: TGTGCCAGCAGCAGTTCTTATCGCCTGAACACTGAAGCTTTCTTT. It yields the protein CASSSSYRLNTEAFF.